This is a list of T cell receptor beta chains from one sample in a study of blood T cell repertoires in COVID-19. The assay was immunoSEQ multiplex PCR, and TCRdb's table has in-frame clones only and misses some. This sample has about 90,000 clones, with over 75% found just once. Sequenced material: peripheral blood. All receptors come from a human donor in a cohort sampled during active COVID-19. Both conserved end residues are part of each CDR3. A D gene is named only where the DNA matches it firmly. Size tells how often a clone was seen (once, few, many) or the class of an expanded clone, and some rows leave it out.

v_call: TRBV7-8; clone_size: .; d_call: .; j_call: TRBJ2-5; cdr3_aa: CASSFRTNQETQYF; cdr3_nt: TGTGCCAGCAGCTTTCGGACTAACCAAGAGACCCAGTACTTC
v_call: TRBV28; clone_size: .; d_call: .; j_call: TRBJ2-7; cdr3_aa: CASSLYWGRSEQYF; cdr3_nt: TGTGCCAGCAGTTTATATTGGGGGCGAAGCGAGCAGTACTTC
v_call: TRBV20-1; clone_size: .; d_call: TRBD1; j_call: TRBJ1-1; cdr3_aa: CSASPDREAFF; cdr3_nt: TGCAGTGCTAGCCCGGACAGGGAGGCTTTCTTT
v_call: TRBV7-2; clone_size: once; d_call: TRBD1; j_call: TRBJ2-1; cdr3_aa: CASSLGQGGGYEQFF; cdr3_nt: TGTGCCAGCAGCCTGGGACAGGGCGGGGGATATGAGCAGTTCTTC
v_call: TRBV6-6; clone_size: .; d_call: TRBD2; j_call: TRBJ2-2; cdr3_aa: CASSPSGANTGELFF; cdr3_nt: TGTGCCAGCAGTCCTAGCGGCGCGAACACCGGGGAGCTGTTTTTT
v_call: TRBV24-1; clone_size: once; d_call: TRBD1; j_call: TRBJ1-1; cdr3_aa: CATSGTGSTEAFF; cdr3_nt: TGTGCCACCAGTGGGACAGGGAGCACTGAAGCTTTCTTT
v_call: TRBV7-3; clone_size: once; d_call: .; j_call: TRBJ1-6; cdr3_aa: CASSIRGGRSPLHF; cdr3_nt: TGTGCCAGCAGCATTAGAGGGGGACGTTCACCCCTCCACTTT
v_call: TRBV7-9; clone_size: .; d_call: .; j_call: TRBJ1-6; cdr3_aa: CASSFGGSYNSPLHF; cdr3_nt: TGTGCCAGCAGCTTCGGTGGCTCCTATAATTCACCCCTCCACTTT
v_call: TRBV5-1; clone_size: .; d_call: TRBD1; j_call: TRBJ1-1; cdr3_aa: CASSPGTGWVAEAFF; cdr3_nt: TGCGCCAGCAGCCCCGGGACAGGGTGGGTGGCTGAAGCTTTCTTT
v_call: TRBV7-9; clone_size: .; d_call: TRBD1; j_call: TRBJ1-4; cdr3_aa: CASSLDRAHEKLFF; cdr3_nt: TGTGCCAGCAGCTTGGACAGGGCCCATGAAAAACTGTTTTTT
v_call: TRBV18; clone_size: .; d_call: TRBD1; j_call: TRBJ2-7; cdr3_aa: CASSPPNRGFYEQYF; cdr3_nt: TGTGCCAGCTCACCACCGAACAGGGGCTTCTACGAGCAGTACTTC
v_call: TRBV15; clone_size: .; d_call: TRBD2; j_call: TRBJ2-3; cdr3_aa: CATSRDGRGSSTDTQYF; cdr3_nt: TGTGCCACCAGCAGAGATGGGCGGGGGAGTAGCACAGATACGCAGTATTTT
v_call: TRBV27; clone_size: .; d_call: .; j_call: TRBJ2-1; cdr3_aa: CASSSDRRLYNEQFF; cdr3_nt: TGTGCCAGCAGTTCCGACAGGCGTCTCTACAATGAGCAGTTCTTC
v_call: TRBV4-2; clone_size: .; d_call: TRBD1; j_call: TRBJ1-3; cdr3_aa: CASSQDSTDRGGNTIYF; cdr3_nt: TGTGCCAGCAGCCAAGATTCCACTGACAGGGGGGGAAACACCATATATTTT
v_call: TRBV5-5; clone_size: .; d_call: TRBD2; j_call: TRBJ2-3; cdr3_aa: CASSLAVSGGPNTQYF; cdr3_nt: TGTGCCAGCAGCTTGGCCGTCAGCGGGGGACCGAATACGCAGTATTTT
v_call: TRBV5-1; clone_size: .; d_call: .; j_call: TRBJ2-7; cdr3_aa: CASRIGDQGFGEQYF; cdr3_nt: TGCGCCAGCAGGATTGGGGATCAGGGATTTGGGGAGCAGTACTTC
v_call: TRBV19; clone_size: .; d_call: .; j_call: TRBJ2-7; cdr3_aa: CASSLRQTYEQYF; cdr3_nt: TGTGCCAGTAGTCTGAGACAAACCTACGAGCAGTACTTC
v_call: TRBV7-6; clone_size: few; d_call: TRBD1; j_call: TRBJ1-4; cdr3_aa: CASSTRQGINEKLFF; cdr3_nt: TGTGCCAGCAGCACTCGACAGGGAATTAATGAAAAACTGTTTTTT
v_call: TRBV12-3/TRBV12-4; clone_size: .; d_call: .; j_call: TRBJ1-1; cdr3_aa: CASSGLQGASAFF; cdr3_nt: TGTGCCAGCAGTGGTCTACAGGGAGCATCAGCTTTCTTT
v_call: TRBV10-1; clone_size: .; d_call: .; j_call: TRBJ1-1; cdr3_aa: CASSEGQLGNTEAFF; cdr3_nt: TGCGCCAGCAGTGAGGGACAGCTGGGGAACACTGAAGCTTTCTTT
v_call: TRBV19; clone_size: .; d_call: .; j_call: TRBJ2-7; cdr3_aa: CASSPGDSYEQYF; cdr3_nt: TGTGCCAGTTCGCCGGGGGACTCCTACGAGCAGTACTTC
v_call: TRBV9; clone_size: .; d_call: .; j_call: TRBJ2-1; cdr3_aa: CASSPVQGTYNEQFF; cdr3_nt: TGTGCCAGCAGCCCCGTACAGGGAACCTACAATGAGCAGTTCTTC
v_call: TRBV2; clone_size: .; d_call: TRBD1; j_call: TRBJ1-4; cdr3_aa: CASRGTGGDLGSFF; cdr3_nt: TGTGCCAGCAGGGGGACAGGGGGCGACCTCGGGTCGTTTTTT
v_call: TRBV7-9; clone_size: .; d_call: .; j_call: TRBJ2-5; cdr3_aa: CASSLGAKETQYF; cdr3_nt: TGTGCCAGCAGCTTAGGAGCGAAAGAGACCCAGTACTTC
v_call: TRBV7-9; clone_size: .; d_call: .; j_call: TRBJ1-1; cdr3_aa: CASSLTELSTEAFF; cdr3_nt: TGTGCCAGCAGCTTAACGGAGTTAAGCACTGAAGCTTTCTTT
v_call: TRBV28; clone_size: .; d_call: TRBD1; j_call: TRBJ2-7; cdr3_aa: CASRFRDRASYEQYF; cdr3_nt: TGTGCCAGCAGGTTCCGGGACAGGGCCTCCTACGAGCAGTACTTC
v_call: TRBV4-3; clone_size: .; d_call: .; j_call: TRBJ1-2; cdr3_aa: CASSQGGGTLRNYGYTF; cdr3_nt: TGCGCCAGCAGCCAAGGGGGGGGGACTCTACGAAACTATGGCTACACCTTC
v_call: TRBV6-5; clone_size: .; d_call: TRBD1; j_call: TRBJ2-7; cdr3_aa: CASRTGTGGSEQYF; cdr3_nt: TGTGCCAGCAGGACCGGGACAGGGGGGTCCGAGCAGTACTTC
v_call: TRBV6-5; clone_size: few; d_call: .; j_call: TRBJ1-2; cdr3_aa: CASSLTVNYGYTF; cdr3_nt: TGTGCCAGCAGCCTTACAGTTAACTATGGCTACACCTTC
v_call: TRBV7-9; clone_size: .; d_call: TRBD1; j_call: TRBJ2-5; cdr3_aa: CASSSTGTGGAETQYF; cdr3_nt: TGTGCCAGCAGCTCAACCGGGACAGGGGGCGCGGAGACCCAGTACTTC
v_call: TRBV7-2; clone_size: .; d_call: .; j_call: TRBJ2-2; cdr3_aa: CASSFSGRITGELFF; cdr3_nt: TGTGCCAGCAGCTTTTCAGGGAGGATAACCGGGGAGCTGTTTTTT
v_call: TRBV4-1; clone_size: .; d_call: TRBD1; j_call: TRBJ2-7; cdr3_aa: CASSQGRDRGGYEQYF; cdr3_nt: TGCGCCAGCAGCCAAGGAAGGGACAGGGGGGGGTACGAGCAGTACTTC
v_call: TRBV9; clone_size: .; d_call: TRBD1; j_call: TRBJ2-5; cdr3_aa: CASSPLGGQGGQETQYF; cdr3_nt: TGTGCCAGCAGCCCCCTGGGGGGACAGGGAGGGCAAGAGACCCAGTACTTC
v_call: TRBV19; clone_size: .; d_call: TRBD2; j_call: TRBJ2-7; cdr3_aa: CASSIGSSGHSYEQYF; cdr3_nt: TGTGCCAGTAGTATAGGATCTAGCGGGCACTCCTACGAGCAGTACTTC
v_call: TRBV30; clone_size: .; d_call: .; j_call: TRBJ1-5; cdr3_aa: CAWSGGQGSNQPQHF; cdr3_nt: TGTGCCTGGAGTGGGGGTCAGGGAAGCAATCAGCCCCAGCATTTT
v_call: TRBV4-1; clone_size: .; d_call: .; j_call: TRBJ1-5; cdr3_aa: CASSQTADQPQHF; cdr3_nt: TGCGCCAGCAGCCAGACAGCCGATCAGCCCCAGCATTTT
v_call: TRBV30; clone_size: .; d_call: .; j_call: TRBJ1-1; cdr3_aa: CAWSPGKSEAFF; cdr3_nt: TGTGCCTGGAGTCCGGGGAAATCTGAAGCTTTCTTT
v_call: TRBV29-1; clone_size: .; d_call: .; j_call: TRBJ1-2; cdr3_aa: CSVSPQGTANYGYTF; cdr3_nt: TGCAGCGTTTCCCCCCAAGGAACAGCTAACTATGGCTACACCTTC
v_call: TRBV14; clone_size: .; d_call: TRBD1; j_call: TRBJ2-1; cdr3_aa: CASSQDRGRLYNEQFF; cdr3_nt: TGTGCCAGCAGCCAAGATAGGGGGCGGCTCTACAATGAGCAGTTCTTC
v_call: TRBV2; clone_size: .; d_call: .; j_call: TRBJ2-2; cdr3_aa: CASSYDTYTGELFF; cdr3_nt: TGTGCCAGCAGTTACGACACCTACACCGGGGAGCTGTTTTTT
v_call: TRBV5-8; clone_size: .; d_call: .; j_call: TRBJ1-1; cdr3_aa: CASSPRSQALNTEAFF; cdr3_nt: TGTGCCAGCAGCCCGCGGTCTCAAGCCCTGAACACTGAAGCTTTCTTT
v_call: TRBV6-6; clone_size: few; d_call: .; j_call: TRBJ1-3; cdr3_aa: CASSPRGEGNTIYF; cdr3_nt: TGTGCCAGCAGCCCCAGGGGCGAAGGAAACACCATATATTTT
v_call: TRBV7-3; clone_size: .; d_call: .; j_call: TRBJ1-2; cdr3_aa: CASSPLGSGDYGYTF; cdr3_nt: TGTGCCAGCAGCCCCCTGGGTAGTGGAGACTATGGCTACACCTTC
v_call: TRBV4-2; clone_size: .; d_call: .; j_call: TRBJ1-2; cdr3_aa: CASSQEVGGSYGYTF; cdr3_nt: TGTGCCAGCAGCCAAGAGGTCGGGGGTAGCTATGGCTACACCTTC
v_call: TRBV29-1; clone_size: .; d_call: TRBD2; j_call: TRBJ2-2; cdr3_aa: CSVEGGGAAGELFF; cdr3_nt: TGCAGCGTTGAAGGCGGGGGGGCTGCCGGGGAGCTGTTTTTT
v_call: TRBV5-1; clone_size: .; d_call: TRBD1; j_call: TRBJ2-5; cdr3_aa: CASSGQGAEETQYF; cdr3_nt: TGCGCCAGCAGCGGACAGGGGGCTGAAGAGACCCAGTACTTC
v_call: TRBV7-9; clone_size: .; d_call: .; j_call: TRBJ1-4; cdr3_aa: CASSLYSSGEKLFF; cdr3_nt: TGTGCCAGCAGCTTATACTCAAGTGGTGAAAAACTGTTTTTT